This T cell receptor (beta chain) was identified during a study of neurological immune-mediated disorders. V was shortened by 0 bases and J by 0 bases, with 11 bases between the two germline ends. This CDR3 contains 16 residues. Germline V CDR1 and CDR2: SGHDN, FVKESK. In TCRdb, the 5' RACE reads were re-called with MiXCR into one record per CDR3 protein. The data show about 80,000 distinct CDR3 sequences, approximately 4.3% seen once. This clonotype has at least ten counts. Indicated time point: longitudinal time-point 3. This TCR came from a woman aged 60-75 years with multiple sclerosis. Sequences were obtained from PBMCs. The gene calls are TRBV14 and TRBJ1-1; D gene ambiguous. The CDR3 region is CASSQEEGGLNTEAFF. The CDR3 nucleotides are TGTGCCAGCAGCCAAGAAGAGGGAGGCCTGAACACTGAAGCTTTCTTT.